Below, one T cell receptor beta chain is given with its context. This record comes from a study of blood T cell repertoires in COVID-19. CDR3 length: 14 residues. Per the germline V gene, CDR1 is GTSNPN and CDR2 is SVGIG (reference sequence). The V and J ends lost 0 bases and 3 bases, in that order; junction bases with no gene match: 3. Per the original data handling: Cell counts per sample came from amplifying reference gene primers. Assay used: immunoSEQ multiplex PCR; TCRdb lists only in-frame clones, some missing. V and J calls and clone size are given by that table; D and trimming were obtained from the DNA. This sample has around 130,000 clones; almost 85% occur once, and the top ten carry around 1.4%.

V usage is TRBV30 and J usage is TRBJ1-1, with TRBD1 matching 8 bases. The specimen was peripheral blood. This TCR derives from a man aged 55 to 70 with acute or convalescent COVID-19. Here the CDR3 reads CAWSVTGGDTEAFF. The CDR3 DNA follows: TGTGCCTGGAGTGTAACAGGGGGAGACACTGAAGCTTTCTTT.